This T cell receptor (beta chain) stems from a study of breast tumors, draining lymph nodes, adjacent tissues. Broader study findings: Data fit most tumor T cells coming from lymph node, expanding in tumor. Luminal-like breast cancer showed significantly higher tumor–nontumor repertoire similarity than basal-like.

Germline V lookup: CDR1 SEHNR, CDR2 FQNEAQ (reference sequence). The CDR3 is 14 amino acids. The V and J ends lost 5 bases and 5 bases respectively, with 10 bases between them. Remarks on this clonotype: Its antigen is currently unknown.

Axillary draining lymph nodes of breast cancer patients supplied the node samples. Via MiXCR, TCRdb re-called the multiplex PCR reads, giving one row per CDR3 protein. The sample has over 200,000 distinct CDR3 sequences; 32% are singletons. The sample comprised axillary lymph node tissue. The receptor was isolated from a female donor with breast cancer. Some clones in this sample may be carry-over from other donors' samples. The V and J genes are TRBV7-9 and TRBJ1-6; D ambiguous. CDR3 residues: CASSELADNSPLHF. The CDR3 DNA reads TGTGCCAGCAGCGAACTAGCGGATAATTCACCCCTCCACTTT.